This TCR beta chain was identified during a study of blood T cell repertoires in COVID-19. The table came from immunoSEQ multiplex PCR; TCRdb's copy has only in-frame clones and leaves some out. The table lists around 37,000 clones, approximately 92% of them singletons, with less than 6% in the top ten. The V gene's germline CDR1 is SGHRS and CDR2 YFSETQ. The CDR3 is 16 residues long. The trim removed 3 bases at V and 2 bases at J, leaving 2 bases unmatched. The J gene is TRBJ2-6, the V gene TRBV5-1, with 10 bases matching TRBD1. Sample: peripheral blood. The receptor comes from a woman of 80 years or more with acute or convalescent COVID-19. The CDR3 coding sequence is TGCGCCAGCAGCTCCGACAGGGGGCCTGGGGCCAACGTCCTGACTTTC. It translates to CASSSDRGPGANVLTF.